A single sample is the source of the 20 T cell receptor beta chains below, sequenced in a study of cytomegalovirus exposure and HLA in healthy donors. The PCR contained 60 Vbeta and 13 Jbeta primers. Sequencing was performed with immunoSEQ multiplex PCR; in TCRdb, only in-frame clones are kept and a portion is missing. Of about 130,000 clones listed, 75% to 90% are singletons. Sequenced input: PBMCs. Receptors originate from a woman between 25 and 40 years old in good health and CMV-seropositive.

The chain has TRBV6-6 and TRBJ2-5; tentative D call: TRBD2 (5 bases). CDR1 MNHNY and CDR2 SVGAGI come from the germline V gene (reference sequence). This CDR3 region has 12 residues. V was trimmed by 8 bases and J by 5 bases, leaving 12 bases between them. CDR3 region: CASAPPGETQYF. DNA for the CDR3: TGTGCCAGCGCCCCCCCGGGGGAGACCCAGTACTTC.

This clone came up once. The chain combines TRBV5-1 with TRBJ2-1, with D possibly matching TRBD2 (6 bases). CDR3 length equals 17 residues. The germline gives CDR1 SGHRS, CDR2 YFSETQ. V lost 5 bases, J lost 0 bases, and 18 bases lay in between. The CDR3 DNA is TGCGCCAGCAGTTTGCGGGGAGGCCTTAGCTCCTACAATGAGCAGTTCTTC. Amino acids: CASSLRGGLSSYNEQFF.

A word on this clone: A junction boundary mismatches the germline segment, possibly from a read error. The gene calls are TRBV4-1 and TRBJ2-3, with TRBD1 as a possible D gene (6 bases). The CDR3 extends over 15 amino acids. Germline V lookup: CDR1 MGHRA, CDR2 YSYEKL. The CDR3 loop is CASNQEAGVADTQYF. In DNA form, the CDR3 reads TGCGCCAGCAACCAAGAGGCAGGGGTGGCAGATACGCAGTATTTT.

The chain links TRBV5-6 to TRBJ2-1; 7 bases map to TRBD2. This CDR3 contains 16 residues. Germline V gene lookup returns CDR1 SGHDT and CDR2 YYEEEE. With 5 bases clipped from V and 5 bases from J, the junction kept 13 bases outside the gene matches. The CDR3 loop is CASRSFWASGDNEQFF. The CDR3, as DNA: TGTGCCAGCAGAAGTTTTTGGGCTAGCGGCGACAATGAGCAGTTCTTC.

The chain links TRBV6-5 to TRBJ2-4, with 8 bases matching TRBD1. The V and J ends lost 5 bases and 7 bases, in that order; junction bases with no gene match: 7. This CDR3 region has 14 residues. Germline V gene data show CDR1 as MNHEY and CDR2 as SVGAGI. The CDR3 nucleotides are TGTGCCAGCAGTAACCAGGGGGCGGGCAACATTCAGTACTTC. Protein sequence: CASSNQGAGNIQYF.

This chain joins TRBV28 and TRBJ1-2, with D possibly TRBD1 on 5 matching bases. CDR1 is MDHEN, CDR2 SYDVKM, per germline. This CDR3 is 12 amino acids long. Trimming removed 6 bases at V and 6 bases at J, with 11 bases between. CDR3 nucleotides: TGTGCCAGCAGCCTAAACAGGCATGGCTACACCTTC. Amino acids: CASSLNRHGYTF.

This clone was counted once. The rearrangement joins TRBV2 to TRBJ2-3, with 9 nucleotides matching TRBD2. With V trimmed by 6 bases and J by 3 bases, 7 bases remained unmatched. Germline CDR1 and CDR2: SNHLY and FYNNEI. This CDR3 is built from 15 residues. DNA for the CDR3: TGTGCCAGCAGCTACGAAGCGGGGGGTACAGATACGCAGTATTTT. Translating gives CASSYEAGGTDTQYF.

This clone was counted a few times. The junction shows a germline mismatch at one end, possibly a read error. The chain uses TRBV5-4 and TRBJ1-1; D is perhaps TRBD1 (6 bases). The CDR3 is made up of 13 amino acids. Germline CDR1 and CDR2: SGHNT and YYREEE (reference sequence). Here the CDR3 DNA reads TGTGCCGGCAGTCTAACAGGGAGCACTGAAGCTTTCTTT. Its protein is CAGSLTGSTEAFF.

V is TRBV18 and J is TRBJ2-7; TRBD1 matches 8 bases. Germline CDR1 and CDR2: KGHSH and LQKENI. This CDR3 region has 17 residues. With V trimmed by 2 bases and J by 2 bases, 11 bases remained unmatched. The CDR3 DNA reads TGTGCCAGCTCACCAGGTGTGGGTCAGGGGGCGACCTACGAGCAGTACTTC. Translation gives CASSPGVGQGATYEQYF.

In DNA, the CDR3 is TGTGCCAGCAGCCCGACAGGTTATGGCTACACCTTC. Its translation: CASSPTGYGYTF. V and J are TRBV14 and TRBJ1-2, with D possibly matching TRBD1 (6 bases). Germline V lookup: CDR1 SGHDN, CDR2 FVKESK. V was shortened by 4 bases and J by 5 bases, with 8 bases between the two germline ends. The CDR3 is 12 amino acids.

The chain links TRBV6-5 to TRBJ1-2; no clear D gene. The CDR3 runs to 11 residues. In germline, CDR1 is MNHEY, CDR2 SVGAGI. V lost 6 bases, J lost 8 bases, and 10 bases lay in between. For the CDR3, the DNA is TGTGCCAGCAGAACGAACGGGGGCTACACCTTC. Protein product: CASRTNGGYTF.

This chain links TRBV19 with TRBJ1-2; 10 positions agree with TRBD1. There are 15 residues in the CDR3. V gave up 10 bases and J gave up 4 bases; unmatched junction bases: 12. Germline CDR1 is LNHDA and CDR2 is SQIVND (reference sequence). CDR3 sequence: CATHSGTGASYGYTF. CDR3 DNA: TGTGCCACCCACTCCGGGACAGGGGCGTCCTATGGCTACACCTTC. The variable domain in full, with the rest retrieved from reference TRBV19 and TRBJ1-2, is DGGITQSPKYLFRKEGQNVTLSCEQNLNHDAMYWYRQDPGQGLRLIYYSQIVNDFQKGDIAEGYSVSREKKESFPLTVTSAQKNPTAFYLCATHSGTGASYGYTFGSGTRLTVV.

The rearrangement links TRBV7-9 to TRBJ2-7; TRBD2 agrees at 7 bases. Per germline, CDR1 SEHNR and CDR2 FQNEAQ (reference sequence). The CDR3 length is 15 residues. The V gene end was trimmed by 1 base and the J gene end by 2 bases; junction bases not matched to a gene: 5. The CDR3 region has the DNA TGTGCCAGCAGCTTAGACGGACTAGACACCTACGAGCAGTACTTC. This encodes CASSLDGLDTYEQYF. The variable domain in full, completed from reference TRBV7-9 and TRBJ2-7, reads DTGVSQNPRHKITKRGQNVTFRCDPISEHNRLYWYRQTLGQGPEFLTYFQNEAQLEKSRLLSDRFSAERPKGSFSTLEIQRTEQGDSAMYLCASSLDGLDTYEQYFGPGTRLTVT.

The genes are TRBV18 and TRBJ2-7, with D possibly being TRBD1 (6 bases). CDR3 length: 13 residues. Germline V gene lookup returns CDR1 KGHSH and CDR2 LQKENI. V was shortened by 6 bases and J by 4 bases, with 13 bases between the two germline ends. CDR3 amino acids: CASSPGTHYEQYF. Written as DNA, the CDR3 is TGTGCCAGCTCCCCCGGGACACATTACGAGCAGTACTTC.

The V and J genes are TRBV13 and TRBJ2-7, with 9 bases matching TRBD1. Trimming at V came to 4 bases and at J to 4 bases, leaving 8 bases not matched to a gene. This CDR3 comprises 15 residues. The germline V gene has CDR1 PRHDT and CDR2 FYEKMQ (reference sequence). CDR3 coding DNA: TGTGCCAGCAGCTATTCCGGGACAGGGATTTACGAGCAGTACTTC. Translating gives CASSYSGTGIYEQYF.

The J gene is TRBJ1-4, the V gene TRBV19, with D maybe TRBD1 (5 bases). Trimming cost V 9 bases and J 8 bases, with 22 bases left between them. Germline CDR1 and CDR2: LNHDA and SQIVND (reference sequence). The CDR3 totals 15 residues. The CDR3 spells CASLNLGQGTEKLFF. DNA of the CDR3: TGTGCCAGCCTCAACCTCGGGCAGGGTACCGAAAAACTGTTTTTT.

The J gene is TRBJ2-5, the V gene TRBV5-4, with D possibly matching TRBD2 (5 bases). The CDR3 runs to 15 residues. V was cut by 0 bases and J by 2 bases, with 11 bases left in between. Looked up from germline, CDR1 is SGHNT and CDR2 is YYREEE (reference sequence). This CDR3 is CASSLGGNTQETQYF. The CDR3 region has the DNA TGTGCCAGCAGCTTGGGAGGGAACACTCAAGAGACCCAGTACTTC.

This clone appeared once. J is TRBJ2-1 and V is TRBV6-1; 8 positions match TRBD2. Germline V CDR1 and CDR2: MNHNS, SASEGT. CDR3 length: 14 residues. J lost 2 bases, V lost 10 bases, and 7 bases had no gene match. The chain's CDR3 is CANSGTRTYNEQFF. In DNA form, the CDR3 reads TGTGCCAACTCCGGGACTAGGACCTACAATGAGCAGTTCTTC.

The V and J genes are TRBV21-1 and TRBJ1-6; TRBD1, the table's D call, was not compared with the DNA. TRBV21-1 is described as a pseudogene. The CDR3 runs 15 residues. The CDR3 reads CASSKGDRDNSPLHF. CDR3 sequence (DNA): TGTGCCAGCAGCAAAGGCGACAGGGACAATTCACCCCTCCACTTT.

The CDR3 DNA follows: TGTGCCAGCAGTTTATCGTACAGCTCTGGAAACACCATATATTTT. This sequence encodes CASSLSYSSGNTIYF. The J gene is TRBJ1-3, the V gene TRBV27, with D uncertain. Germline V gene data show CDR1 as MNHEY and CDR2 as SMNVEV (reference sequence). CDR3 length: 15 residues. Trimming pared 0 bases from V and 0 bases from J, leaving 6 bases between.